This TCR beta chain was sequenced in a study of early T cells in non-severe SARS-CoV-2 infection. Study summary: The chains were unpaired, and the sequenced material was bulk RNA from unsorted whole blood.

The germline V gene encodes CDR1 SGHRS and CDR2 YFSETQ. CDR3 length equals 14 residues. V lost 0 bases and J 4 bases, leaving 10 bases between the germline ends. This clonotype was observed many times. One entry per CDR3 protein, called by TCRdb with MiXCR from the 5' RACE reads. The table shows some 26,000 distinct CDR3 sequences, with roughly 4.8% occurring only once. The sequencing input was whole blood. The chain couples TRBV5-1 to TRBJ1-1; a weak D match, TRBD1 (5 bases). This receptor was taken from an adult who was a healthcare worker with PCR-confirmed SARS-CoV-2 infection or an uninfected control (not recorded which). The CDR3 DNA reads TGCGCCAGCAGCTTGGCTGCAGGGATCACTGAAGCTTTCTTT. It yields the protein CASSLAAGITEAFF.